The rows below give T cell receptor beta chains drawn from one sample of a study of blood T cell repertoires in COVID-19. Only in-frame clones appear in the TCRdb table, and some are missing; sequencing was by immunoSEQ multiplex PCR. Of roughly 34,000 clones listed, around 87% are singletons. What was sequenced was peripheral blood. The source is a man older than 75 with active COVID-19. Both conserved end residues are part of each CDR3. The order of the fields is V gene, J gene, clone size, D gene, CDR3 DNA, CDR3 protein. A D gene is named only where the DNA matches it firmly. The size field is filled for only some rows; it gives once, few, many or a size class.

TRBV4-3,TRBJ2-3,NA,NA,TGCGCCAGCAGCCGAGGGCCACTAGCAGGGCGTGCAGATACGCAGTATTTT,CASSRGPLAGRADTQYF
TRBV7-2,TRBJ2-3,NA,TRBD2,TGTGCCAGCAGCTTAAGGGAGGGCGGCGCAGATACGCAGTATTTT,CASSLREGGADTQYF
TRBV11-2,TRBJ1-1,NA,NA,TGTGCCAGCAGCCCAAACATAAACCAGGCCTCTTTCTTT,CASSPNINQASFF
TRBV5-1,TRBJ2-1,NA,TRBD2,TGCGCCAGCAGCTACCTGGGTAGCGGGTCCTACAATGAGCAGTTCTTC,CASSYLGSGSYNEQFF
TRBV4-2,TRBJ2-7,NA,NA,TGTGCCAGCAGCCAAGATCCCAGTATTTCCTCCTACGAGCAGTACTTC,CASSQDPSISSYEQYF
TRBV5-5,TRBJ2-1,NA,TRBD2,TGTGCCAGCAGCTGGGAACTAGCGGGAGATATATCCCCTCGGGTCTTC,CASSWELAGDISPRVF
TRBV15,TRBJ2-1,few,NA,TGTGCCACCAGCAGCAGATACAATGAGCAGTTCTTC,CATSSRYNEQFF
TRBV3-1/TRBV3-2,TRBJ1-2,NA,NA,TGTGCCAGCAGCGTGGTGGCAGGGATTAACTATGGCTACACCTTC,CASSVVAGINYGYTF
TRBV3-1/TRBV3-2,TRBJ2-2,NA,TRBD1,TGTGCCAGCAGCCAAGATTTACATCTGACAGGGGGCTTCTCCGGGGAGCTGTTTTTT,CASSQDLHLTGGFSGELFF
TRBV6-2/TRBV6-3,TRBJ2-5,NA,TRBD2,TGTGCCAGCAGTTCCACAGGACTAGCGACGGAGACCCAGTACTTC,CASSSTGLATETQYF
TRBV29-1,TRBJ2-1,NA,TRBD1,TGCAGCGTTGACAGGGGGACCTACAATGAGCAGTTCTTC,CSVDRGTYNEQFF
TRBV12-3/TRBV12-4,TRBJ1-2,NA,NA,TGTGCCAGCACCCCGACGGGACTCTATGGCTACACCTTC,CASTPTGLYGYTF
TRBV9,TRBJ2-5,NA,TRBD1,TGTGCCAGCAGCCGCTATGGGACAGGGGATGTTGGGACCCAGTACTTC,CASSRYGTGDVGTQYF